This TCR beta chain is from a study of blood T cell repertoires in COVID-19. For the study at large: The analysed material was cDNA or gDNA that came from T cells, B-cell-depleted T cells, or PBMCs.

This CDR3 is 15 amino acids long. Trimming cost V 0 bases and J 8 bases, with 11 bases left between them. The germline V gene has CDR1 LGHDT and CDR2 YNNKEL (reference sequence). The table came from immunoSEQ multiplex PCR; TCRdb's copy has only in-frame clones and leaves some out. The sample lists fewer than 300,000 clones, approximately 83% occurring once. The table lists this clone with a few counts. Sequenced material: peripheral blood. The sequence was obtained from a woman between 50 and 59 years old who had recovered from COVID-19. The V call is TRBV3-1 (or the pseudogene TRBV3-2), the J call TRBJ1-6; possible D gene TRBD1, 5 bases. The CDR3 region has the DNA TGTGCCAGCAGCCAAGAGGCCGGGACTGATTCACCCCTCCACTTT. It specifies CASSQEAGTDSPLHF.